The sample holds a few counts of the clone carrying this T cell receptor (beta chain). Its cognate antigen is unknown. Primers for the PCR totalled 60 Vbeta and 13 Jbeta. Produced via immunoSEQ multiplex PCR; TCRdb's table is partial and in-frame only. The table shows about 250,000 clones, with approximately 80% occurring only once. This record belongs to a study of cytomegalovirus exposure and HLA in healthy donors. General study points: Rarity held for most TCR sequences, but there were some public TCRs that occurred in many donors.

The length of the CDR3 is 20 residues. V dropped 0 bases and J dropped 3; count of bases not matched to a gene: 12. Germline V lookup: CDR1 SGHAT, CDR2 FQNNGV. This TCR derives from a girl aged 2 to 10 in good health and CMV-seronegative. The specimen sequenced was PBMCs. The chain is built from TRBV11-2 and TRBJ2-1; 12 nucleotides agree with TRBD1. CDR3 coding DNA: TGTGCCAGCAGCTTAGACACTCCGGGACAGGGGGCTAGTTACTACAATGAGCAGTTCTTC. This translates into CASSLDTPGQGASYYNEQFF.